The 10 T cell receptor beta chains below all came from one sample that was sequenced in a study of patients and donors after allogeneic stem cell transplantation. TCRdb reprocessed the RT-PCR reads via MiXCR and lists one record per CDR3 protein. In the table there are a few hundred thousand distinct CDR3 sequences, around 40% of which are singletons. Specimen: blood, either unsorted or a sorted T cell fraction (not recorded which). These receptors came from a human donor who was either an allogeneic HSCT recipient or a stem cell or donor lymphocyte infusion donor (not recorded which). It is not recorded whose cells these are; they may come from a transplant donor.

V is TRBV12-3 or TRBV12-4 and J is TRBJ1-2; weak D call: TRBD1 (6 bases). The CDR3 covers 13 residues. V was cut by 4 bases and J by 8 bases, with 14 bases left in between. CDR3 sequence reads: CASSSGQHGGYTF. As DNA, the CDR3 is TGTGCCAGCAGTTCCGGACAGCATGGGGGCTACACCTTC.

The chain recombines TRBV5-1 with TRBJ2-2; D unclear. Germline V gene sequence: CDR1 SGHRS, CDR2 YFSETQ. The length of the CDR3 is 16 residues. The V end was cut by 0 bases, the J end by 1 base, with 10 bases between. The CDR3 protein is CASSLEIMRNTGELFF. CDR3 coding DNA: TGCGCCAGCAGCTTGGAAATTATGAGGAACACCGGGGAGCTGTTTTTT.

The CDR3, as DNA: TGTGCCAGCAGCCCTACAGAGGGACAGAATGCCGGGGAGCTGTTTTTT. Translation: CASSPTEGQNAGELFF. This rearrangement joins TRBV2 to TRBJ2-2; 7 bases are shared with TRBD1. The CDR3 loop spans 16 amino acids. Germline V lookup: CDR1 SNHLY, CDR2 FYNNEI. The V and J ends lost 6 bases and 6 bases, in that order; junction bases with no gene match: 13.

This chain connects TRBV9 to TRBJ1-3; D is possibly TRBD1 (6 bases). The length of the CDR3 is 13 residues. With 3 bases removed from V and 8 bases from J, the gap between germline ends came to 12 bases. Germline CDR1 SGDLS, CDR2 YYNGEE. DNA for the CDR3: TGTGCCAGCAGCGCACCGGACAGTCACACCATATATTTT. Protein product: CASSAPDSHTIYF.

This sequence joins TRBV7-3 and TRBJ1-1; D unclear. The germline V gene encodes CDR1 SGHTA and CDR2 FQGTGA. Trimming left V 6 bases short and J 1 base short, with 9 bases between. The CDR3 totals 13 residues. CDR3: CASSDGANTEAFF. The CDR3 nucleotides read TGTGCCAGCAGTGACGGTGCGAACACTGAAGCTTTCTTT.

The table lists this clonotype with a few counts. The chain carries TRBV4-2 and TRBJ1-1; D remains ambiguous. Per germline, CDR1 LGHNA and CDR2 YNFKEQ. There are 15 residues in the CDR3. Trimming took off 1 base at V and 0 bases at J, with 9 bases between the two ends. Here the CDR3 reads CASSQVRRMNTEAFF. The CDR3 nucleotides are TGTGCCAGCAGCCAAGTTCGCAGGATGAACACTGAAGCTTTCTTT.

This clonotype has only a few counts. This chain uses TRBV4-1 with TRBJ1-4; no clear D. The CDR3 loop spans 15 amino acids. V dropped 4 bases and J dropped 7 bases, with 16 bases sitting between them. CDR1 is MGHRA, CDR2 YSYEKL, per germline. As DNA, the CDR3 is TGCGCCAGCAGCCCTCTGGGAAAAGGGAGTGAAAAACTGTTTTTT. Translated: CASSPLGKGSEKLFF.

The CDR3 nucleotides are TGCAGTGCTAGACCGGGACAGGGAGATTCATCACCCCTCCACTTT. As protein: CSARPGQGDSSPLHF. This chain joins TRBV20-1 and TRBJ1-6; 9 nucleotides line up with TRBD1. The V gene end was trimmed by 2 bases and the J gene end by 10 bases; junction bases not matched to a gene: 9. Germline values: CDR1 DFQATT, CDR2 SNEGSKA (reference sequence). The CDR3 totals 15 residues.

The chain recombines TRBV4-2 with TRBJ1-1, with D possibly matching TRBD1 (5 bases). This CDR3 contains 15 residues. V lost 6 bases and J 1 base, leaving 15 bases between the germline ends. The V gene's germline CDR1 is LGHNA and CDR2 YNFKEQ. Here the CDR3 DNA reads TGTGCCAGCAGTCCAGGGTTTAGCGGGAACACTGAAGCTTTCTTT. Amino acid sequence: CASSPGFSGNTEAFF.

The CDR3 DNA reads TGTGCCAGCAGTTTAAACGTTGAAGCTTTCTTT. This encodes CASSLNVEAFF. This chain joins TRBV12-3 or TRBV12-4 and TRBJ1-1, with D hard to call. This CDR3 spans 11 amino acids. V was pared by 2 bases and J by 7 bases, with 5 bases between.